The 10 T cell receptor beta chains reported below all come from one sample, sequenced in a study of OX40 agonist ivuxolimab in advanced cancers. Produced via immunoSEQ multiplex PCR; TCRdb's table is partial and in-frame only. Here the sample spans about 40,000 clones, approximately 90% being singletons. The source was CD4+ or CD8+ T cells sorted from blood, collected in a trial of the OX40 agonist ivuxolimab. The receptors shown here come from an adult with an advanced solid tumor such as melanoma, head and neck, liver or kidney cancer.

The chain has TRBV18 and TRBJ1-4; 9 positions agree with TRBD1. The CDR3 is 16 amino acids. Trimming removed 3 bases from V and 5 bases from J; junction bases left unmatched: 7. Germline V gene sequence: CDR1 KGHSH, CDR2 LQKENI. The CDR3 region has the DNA TGTGCCAGCTCACCCAATAGGGGGACAGGGAATGAAAAACTGTTTTTT. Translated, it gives CASSPNRGTGNEKLFF. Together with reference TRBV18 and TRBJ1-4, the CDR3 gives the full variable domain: NAGVMQNPRHLVRRRGQEARLRCSPMKGHSHVYWYRQLPEEGLKFMVYLQKENIIDESGMPKERFSAEFPKEGPSILRIQQVVRGDSAAYFCASSPNRGTGNEKLFFGSGTQLSVL.

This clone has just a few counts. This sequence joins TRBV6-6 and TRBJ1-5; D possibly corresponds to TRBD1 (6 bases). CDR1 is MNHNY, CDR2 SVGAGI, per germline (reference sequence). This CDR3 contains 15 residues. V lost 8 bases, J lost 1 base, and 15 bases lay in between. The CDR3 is CASRRGRGSNQPQHF. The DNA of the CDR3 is TGTGCCAGCCGACGAGGCAGGGGAAGCAATCAGCCCCAGCATTTT.

The CDR3 spells CASSLGGPGHANDEQYF. The CDR3 bases are TGTGCCAGCAGCTTGGGGGGCCCGGGACACGCAAACGACGAGCAGTACTTC. The gene calls are TRBV7-3 and TRBJ2-7, with D possibly being TRBD1 or TRBD2 (6 bases each). This CDR3 has 17 amino acids. The ends were cut back, 3 bases at V and 5 bases at J, with 23 bases in the middle. Germline assignment: CDR1 SGHTA and CDR2 FQGTGA.

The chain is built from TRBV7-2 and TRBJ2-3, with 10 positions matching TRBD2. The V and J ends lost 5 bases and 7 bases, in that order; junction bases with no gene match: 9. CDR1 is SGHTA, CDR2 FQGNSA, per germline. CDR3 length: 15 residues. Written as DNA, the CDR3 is TGTGCCAGCAGCCCGGCTAGCGGGGGAAGAAATACGCAGTATTTT. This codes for CASSPASGGRNTQYF.

For the CDR3, the DNA is TGTGCCAGCAGCTTAGATAAGAAGGTGGGAGCTTTCTTT. Its translation is CASSLDKKVGAFF. The gene calls are TRBV11-2 and TRBJ1-1; unclear D gene. Germline lookup yields CDR1 SGHAT and CDR2 FQNNGV. Trimming removed 0 bases at V and 10 bases at J, with 12 bases between. This CDR3 comprises 13 residues.

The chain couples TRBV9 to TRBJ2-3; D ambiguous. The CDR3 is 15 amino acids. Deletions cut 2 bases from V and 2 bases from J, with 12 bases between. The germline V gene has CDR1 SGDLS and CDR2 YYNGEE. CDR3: CASSVSWAVTDTQYF. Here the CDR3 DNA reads TGTGCCAGCAGCGTCAGCTGGGCGGTCACAGATACGCAGTATTTT.

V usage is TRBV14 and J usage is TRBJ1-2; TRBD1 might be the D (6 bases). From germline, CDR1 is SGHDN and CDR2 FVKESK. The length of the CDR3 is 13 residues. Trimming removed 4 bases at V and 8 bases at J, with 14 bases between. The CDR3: CASSPSRGAGYTF. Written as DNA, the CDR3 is TGTGCCAGCAGCCCCTCGAGGGGGGCGGGCTACACCTTC.

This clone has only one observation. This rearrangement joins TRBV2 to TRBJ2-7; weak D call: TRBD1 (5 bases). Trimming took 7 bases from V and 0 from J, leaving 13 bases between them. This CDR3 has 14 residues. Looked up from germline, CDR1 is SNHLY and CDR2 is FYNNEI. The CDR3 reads CASTAGSLSYEQYF. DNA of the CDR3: TGTGCCAGCACCGCAGGGTCCCTCTCCTACGAGCAGTACTTC.

The CDR3 is CASSFAGGEQYF. The DNA for the CDR3 is TGTGCCAGCAGCTTCGCAGGGGGCGAGCAGTACTTC. The chain couples TRBV5-4 to TRBJ2-7; 7 nucleotides line up with TRBD1. This CDR3 is 12 amino acids long. CDR1 is SGHNT and CDR2 is YYREEE in the germline V gene (reference sequence). The junction had 2 bases not matched to a gene; V was cut back by 2 bases and J by 6 bases. Variable domain in full (rest from reference TRBV5-4 and TRBJ2-7): ETGVTQSPTHLIKTRGQQVTLRCSSQSGHNTVSWYQQALGQGPQFIFQYYREEENGRGNFPPRFSGLQFPNYSSELNVNALELDDSALYLCASSFAGGEQYFGPGTRLTVT.

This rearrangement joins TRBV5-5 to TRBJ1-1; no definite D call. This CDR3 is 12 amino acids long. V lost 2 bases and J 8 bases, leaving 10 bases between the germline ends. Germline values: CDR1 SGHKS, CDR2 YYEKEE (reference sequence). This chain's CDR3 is CASSFSAGEAFF. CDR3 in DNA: TGTGCCAGCAGCTTTTCGGCGGGAGAAGCTTTCTTT.